Described below is a single TCR beta chain sequence and its context. This clonotype showed up just once. Its antigen remains undetermined. Base qualities are not recorded, but no much larger clone differs from it by a single base. A read on its own is weak evidence. The sample is drawn from a study of early T cells in non-severe SARS-CoV-2 infection listed by TCRdb under 2021. Broadly, across the study: Bulk RNA from unsorted whole blood was used for TCR sequencing, so alpha and beta chains could not be paired.

This was a case-control study nested in a cohort of healthcare workers in London, UK, who had nasopharyngeal swab PCR tests and blood samples taken every week. Between 23 and 31 March 2020, the week of the UK lockdown, healthcare workers were enrolled and then followed up weekly for as long as 16 weeks. The germline V gene encodes CDR1 MDHEN and CDR2 SYDVKM. V drops 6 bases and J drops 0 bases, leaving 12 bases in between. The CDR3 runs 15 residues from the cysteine to the phenylalanine. Just the 45-base CDR3 DNA is kept, in frame starting at base 1. Library preparation employed 5' RACE. The reads were generated on a NextSeq 500. To correct for sequencing error and PCR bias, the TCR library protocol tagged individual cDNA molecules with unique molecular identifiers. Both TCR alpha and beta chains were sequenced, and tight co-correlation was observed between alpha and beta sequence abundances in each sample. Per the original workflow: V gene, J gene and CDR3 annotation of TCR sequences was performed with Decombinator V4. Expanded TCRs were defined as changing significantly between any two time points under a Poisson model with p below 0.0001. Abundances of TCRs were expressed as counts per million after normalisation to the total number of TCRs sequenced in each sample. TRAV1-2 paired with TRAJ12, TRAJ20 or TRAJ33 defined MAIT TCRs, while TRAV10 paired with TRAJ18 defined iNKT TCRs. VDJdb, accessed 1 November 2021, was searched for CMV, EBV and SARS-CoV-2 annotated TCRs, with TCRs annotated for multiple antigens excluded. TCRdb took the public reads, trimmed them with fastp at Q25, ran MiXCR for clone calling and kept in-frame beta chains. Duplicate CDR3 protein sequences are folded into a single record with the most common DNA and genes. TCRdb, not the original authors, processed these V and J calls. For this sample there are tens of thousands of distinct CDR3 sequences; 13% appear just once. Approximately 4.6% of the sample lies in the top ten.

Broad study findings and their caveats: VDJdb matching was skewed toward anti-spike CD8 responses and likely underestimated virus-specific expansions by missing private and CD4 specificities.

Sequencing input: whole blood. The sequence was obtained from an adult who was a healthcare worker with PCR-confirmed SARS-CoV-2 infection or an uninfected control (not recorded which). The rearranged segments are TRBV28 and TRBJ1-5; no D segment can be confidently identified. The nucleotide sequence is given as TGTGCCAGCAGCCGAAGAGGGCATAGCAATCAGCCCCAGCATTTT. This encodes CASSRRGHSNQPQHF.